The T cell receptor beta chain under discussion was sequenced for a study of blood T cell repertoires in COVID-19. This clone was recorded once. Original analysis: Estimated nucleated cell counts came from reference gene primer amplification. The repertoire was sequenced with immunoSEQ multiplex PCR; TCRdb's copy has only in-frame clones and lacks some. That table is the source of V, J and clone size, and D and trimming were worked out from the DNA. The sample carries around 270,000 clones, 91% recorded once. V was clipped by 0 bases and J by 1 base, with 7 bases between them. CDR3 length: 14 residues. Germline V gene data show CDR1 as SNHLY and CDR2 as FYNNEI.

The source of this sequence is a person aged 18-29 years with COVID-19, enrolled during active disease. The sequenced sample was peripheral blood. This rearrangement joins TRBV2 to TRBJ2-7; no clear D. CDR3 bases: TGTGCCAGCAGTGAAGCTATCCAGTCCTACGAGCAGTACTTC. Translated: CASSEAIQSYEQYF.